This record concerns one TCR beta chain sequence. Its antigen is not identified. These data come from a study of OX40 agonist ivuxolimab in advanced cancers. Study-level information: Every 2 weeks, patients received ivuxolimab intravenously, dosed at 0.01 to 10 mg/kg.

There are 15 residues in the CDR3. V shed 0 bases and J shed 5 bases, with 11 bases lying between them. Germline CDR1 SGHRS, CDR2 YFSETQ. Study-wide points: With doses of 0.1 to 3.0 mg/kg, CD4+ and CD8+ blood T cells had undergone clonal expansion by week 6.

Sequenced by immunoSEQ multiplex PCR; TCRdb stores in-frame clones only, minus some. The repertoire consists of over 70,000 clones, with about 87% occurring once and the leading ten covering about 0.53%. Sample: CD4+ or CD8+ T cells sorted from blood, taken in a trial of the OX40 agonist ivuxolimab. The sequence was obtained from an adult with an advanced solid tumor such as melanoma, head and neck, liver or kidney cancer. The rearrangement uses TRBV5-1 and TRBJ2-2; weak D call: TRBD2 (6 bases). The CDR3 DNA is TGCGCCAGCAGCTTGGACGGGAGTGGGACCGGGGAGCTGTTTTTT. Amino acids: CASSLDGSGTGELFF. Looking up the rest from reference TRBV5-1 and TRBJ2-2 gives the full variable domain: KAGVTQTPRYLIKTRGQQVTLSCSPISGHRSVSWYQQTPGQGLQFLFEYFSETQRNKGNFPGRFSGRQFSNSRSEMNVSTLELGDSALYLCASSLDGSGTGELFFGEGSRLTVL.